These T cell receptor beta chains were read from a single sample in a study of human T cells and chemical hapten exposure. TCRdb used MiXCR to reprocess the RACE reads, holding one entry per CDR3 protein. The sample includes tens of thousands of distinct CDR3 sequences, less than 11% of them seen just once. Sample: whole blood, taken in connection with sensitization to the hapten diphenylcyclopropenone (DPC). Receptors originate from a woman between 45 and 60 years old with alopecia areata. Some clones in this sample may be carry-over from other donors' samples. CDR3s include the opening cysteine and the closing phenylalanine or tryptophan. Not all rows give a size; the values are once, few, many and, for expanded clones, a class.

J gene	V gene	clone size	CDR3 protein
TRBJ2-5	TRBV29-1	-	CSVMDRNQETQYF
TRBJ2-1	TRBV28	many	CASSRTSGSSSYNEQFF
TRBJ1-1	TRBV18	few	CASSPLSRQNTEAFF
TRBJ2-7	TRBV21-1	many	CASSKAPAGSGSRYEQYF
TRBJ1-2	TRBV20-1	few	CSARAVAGYTF
TRBJ2-3	TRBV4-2	-	CASSQESAGLRGDTQYF
TRBJ1-2	TRBV6-2/TRBV6-3	few	CASSWEAGIYGYTF
TRBJ2-2	TRBV6-6	-	CASSPPDGFNTGELFF
TRBJ2-5	TRBV28	-	CASSHPGTGGVETQYF
TRBJ1-5	TRBV27	many	CASSLGGVDQPQHF
TRBJ1-3	TRBV6-5	-	CASSPQAPGAGNTIYF
TRBJ2-7	TRBV27	few	CASSFVSGSRYEQYF
TRBJ2-3	TRBV28	few	CASSPHGRDSDTQYF
TRBJ1-2	TRBV12-3/TRBV12-4	many	CASSSGQGIGYTF
TRBJ1-2	TRBV7-2	-	CASSLAEGAVHTF
TRBJ1-1	TRBV29-1	-	CSVEGGLSLEAFF
TRBJ2-3	TRBV12-5	-	CASGFSVFSASYYTDTQYF
TRBJ2-7	TRBV11-2	-	CASSPRAPGRGHEQYF
TRBJ1-4	TRBV5-1	many	CASSLERPEWEKLFF
TRBJ1-2	TRBV4-3	many	CASSQDRGLYGYTF
TRBJ2-1	TRBV15	-	CATSRGLDSNEQFF
TRBJ2-7	TRBV12-3/TRBV12-4	few	CASSLAAGRAYEQYF
TRBJ1-2	TRBV19	-	CASSQQSYGYTF
TRBJ1-5	TRBV6-5	few	CASSYRGGQPQHF
TRBJ2-4	TRBV5-5	many	CASSLMGQGLNIQYF
TRBJ2-3	TRBV20-1	few	CSAGKGKTDTQYF
TRBJ1-1	TRBV6-5	-	CASSRAPTPAVPSEAFF
TRBJ1-3	TRBV4-3	few	CASSQDWGSKIGNTIYF
TRBJ2-1	TRBV20-1	many	CSALSKVQPNEQFF
TRBJ2-2	TRBV6-5	-	CVTYGLVWTGELFF
TRBJ1-5	TRBV2	-	CASSRQGGGNQPQHF